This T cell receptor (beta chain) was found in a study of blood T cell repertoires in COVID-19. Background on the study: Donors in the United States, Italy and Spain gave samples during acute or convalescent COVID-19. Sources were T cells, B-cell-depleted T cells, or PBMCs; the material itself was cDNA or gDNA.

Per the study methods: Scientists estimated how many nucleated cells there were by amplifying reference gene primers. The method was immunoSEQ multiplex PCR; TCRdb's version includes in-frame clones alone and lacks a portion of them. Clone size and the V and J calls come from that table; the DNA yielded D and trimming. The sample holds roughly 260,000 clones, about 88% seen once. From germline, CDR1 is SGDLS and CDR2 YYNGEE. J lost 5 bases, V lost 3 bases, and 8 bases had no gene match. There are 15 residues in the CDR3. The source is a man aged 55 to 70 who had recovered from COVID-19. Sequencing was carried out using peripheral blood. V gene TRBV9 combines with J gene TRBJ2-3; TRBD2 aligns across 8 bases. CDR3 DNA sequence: TGTGCCAGCAGCGGATTAGCACTAGCGGAAGATACGCAGTATTTT. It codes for CASSGLALAEDTQYF.